Each of the 26 T cell receptor beta chains below was sequenced from the same sample in a study of patients and donors after allogeneic stem cell transplantation. TCRdb re-analysed the RT-PCR reads in MiXCR, keeping a single row per CDR3 protein. Among 190,000 or so distinct CDR3 sequences listed, 38% were seen once. Source material: blood, either unsorted or a sorted T cell fraction (not recorded which). Every receptor here comes from a human donor who was either an allogeneic HSCT recipient or a stem cell or donor lymphocyte infusion donor (not recorded which). It is not recorded whose cells these are; they may come from a transplant donor.

This clonotype has just a few counts. The genes are TRBV4-3 and TRBJ1-2; D is possibly TRBD1 (5 bases). CDR3 length: 15 residues. Trimming pared 0 bases from V and 7 bases from J, leaving 15 bases between. Germline V lookup: CDR1 LGHNA, CDR2 YSLEER. The CDR3 region has the DNA TGCGCCAGCAGCCAAGATAGCCCTCAGAGGGGTGGCTACACCTTC. Its protein is CASSQDSPQRGGYTF.

The rearrangement uses TRBV4-2 and TRBJ1-2; D perhaps matches TRBD1 (6 bases). CDR3 length: 15 amino acids. Trimming took 0 bases from V and 4 from J, leaving 12 bases between them. The germline V gene has CDR1 LGHNA and CDR2 YNFKEQ. This CDR3 is CASSQDRGGGYGYTF. The CDR3 nucleotides are TGTGCCAGCAGCCAAGATCGTGGGGGCGGCTATGGCTACACCTTC.

The table lists this clonotype with a few counts. This chain connects TRBV29-1 to TRBJ1-5, with TRBD1 identical over 9 bases. V was clipped by 6 bases and J by 10 bases; unmatched bases: 16. This CDR3 is 15 amino acids long. Germline CDR1 SQVTM, CDR2 ANQGSEA. The CDR3, as DNA: TGCAGCGTGGCTATCCCGGGACAGGGATTATGCCCCCAGCATTTT. Its protein product is CSVAIPGQGLCPQHF.

This clonotype was found once. The chain uses TRBV9 and TRBJ2-5; no definite D call. Germline CDR1 SGDLS, CDR2 YYNGEE. Trimming took 0 bases from V and 9 from J, leaving 15 bases between them. The CDR3 spans 14 residues. CDR3 sequence reads: CASSVGMAPRAQYF. CDR3 DNA: TGTGCCAGCAGCGTAGGTATGGCCCCCCGGGCCCAGTACTTC.

J is TRBJ1-1 and V is TRBV15; no clear D. Germline V gives CDR1 LNHNV, CDR2 YYDKDF (reference sequence). The CDR3 has 15 residues. The V and J ends lost 0 bases and 4 bases respectively, with 12 bases between them. This CDR3 is CATSRDLGRITEAFF. In DNA, the CDR3 is TGTGCCACCAGCAGAGATTTAGGGAGGATCACTGAAGCTTTCTTT.

This chain links TRBV7-9 with TRBJ1-2; D gene uncertain. Trimming shortened V by 5 bases and J by 5 bases, and 12 bases separated the two germline ends. The CDR3 is 13 residues long. The germline V gene encodes CDR1 SEHNR and CDR2 FQNEAQ (reference sequence). The CDR3 loop reads CASSGEASYGYTF. In nucleotides, the CDR3 is TGTGCCAGCAGCGGGGAGGCGAGTTATGGCTACACCTTC.

The chain employs TRBV4-2 and TRBJ2-1; D gene unclear. This CDR3 comprises 11 residues. The ends were cut back, 4 bases at V and 12 bases at J, with 10 bases in the middle. In germline, CDR1 is LGHNA, CDR2 YNFKEQ. DNA for the CDR3: TGTGCCAGCAGCCTAAGCGTTATGCAGTTCTTC. It encodes CASSLSVMQFF.

The sample holds a few counts of this clonotype. V and J are TRBV12-3 or TRBV12-4 and TRBJ1-2, with D unresolved. Trimming took off 8 bases at V and 7 bases at J, with 17 bases between the two ends. This CDR3 has 13 amino acids. The CDR3, as DNA: TGTGCCAGCGGTGTGGCGGGCCCCCGTGGCTACACCTTC. Translation gives CASGVAGPRGYTF.

The chain employs TRBV5-5 and TRBJ2-7; D might be TRBD2 (5 bases). Looked up from germline, CDR1 is SGHKS and CDR2 is YYEKEE (reference sequence). V was clipped by 7 bases and J by 1 base, with 15 bases between them. CDR3 length equals 14 residues. The CDR3 sequence is CASYQEVGSYEQYF. The DNA for the CDR3 is TGTGCCAGCTATCAGGAGGTCGGGTCCTACGAGCAGTACTTC.

The genes are TRBV10-2 and TRBJ1-4, with D possibly being TRBD1 (5 bases). The CDR3 extends over 15 amino acids. V lost 0 bases and J lost 10, with 15 bases in between. Germline V CDR1 and CDR2: WSHSY, SAAADI. The CDR3 DNA reads as TGCGCCAGCAGTGAGTCGACCGGGGCAACTGGAAAACTGTTTTTT. Encoded protein: CASSESTGATGKLFF.

The chain joins TRBV7-2 to TRBJ2-4; D is ambiguous. The CDR3 spans 14 residues. CDR1 is SGHTA, CDR2 FQGNSA, per germline. Trimming removed 6 bases at V and 3 bases at J, with 12 bases between. The CDR3 protein is CASSFLDDKNIQYF. The CDR3, as DNA: TGTGCCAGCAGTTTCTTGGACGACAAAAACATTCAGTACTTC.

This clonotype was observed a single time. The chain recombines TRBV28 with TRBJ1-6, with no clear D. The length of the CDR3 is 14 residues. From germline, CDR1 is MDHEN and CDR2 SYDVKM. V gave up 1 base and J gave up 9 bases, with 10 bases separating them. The CDR3 region is CASSLFQAFSPLHF. In nucleotides, the CDR3 is TGTGCCAGCAGTTTATTCCAGGCTTTTTCACCCCTCCACTTT.

The V and J genes are TRBV28 and TRBJ2-7; 8 bases fit TRBD1. The CDR3 has 14 amino acids. J was trimmed by 0 bases and V by 6 bases; bases with no gene match: 4. Germline CDR1 MDHEN, CDR2 SYDVKM. CDR3 residues: CASRRTGLSYEQYF. In nucleotides, the CDR3 is TGTGCCAGCAGGCGGACAGGGCTCTCCTACGAGCAGTACTTC.

This sequence joins TRBV29-1 and TRBJ1-2; TRBD1 is a possible D gene (6 bases). CDR3 length: 13 residues. Trimming took 8 bases from V and 8 from J, leaving 21 bases between them. Germline CDR1 is SQVTM and CDR2 is ANQGSEA. CDR3: CSFTRDTWRGYTF. The CDR3 coding sequence is TGCAGCTTTACCCGGGACACATGGAGAGGCTACACCTTC.

J is TRBJ2-5 and V is TRBV3-1, with a weak D call TRBD2 (6 bases). Germline V gene sequence: CDR1 LGHDT, CDR2 YNNKEL (reference sequence). V dropped 4 bases and J dropped 5 bases, with 14 bases sitting between them. The CDR3 runs 14 residues. The CDR3 region has the DNA TGTGCCAGCAGCCGGGACTTAGGAGGGGAGACCCAGTACTTC. It encodes CASSRDLGGETQYF.

The V call is TRBV20-1, the J call TRBJ1-6; 7 nucleotides line up with TRBD1. This CDR3 contains 14 residues. CDR1 DFQATT and CDR2 SNEGSKA come from the germline V gene (reference sequence). Trimming at V came to 6 bases and at J to 14 bases, leaving 16 bases not matched to a gene. CDR3 sequence: CSAVQGGLGLTLHF. Written as DNA, the CDR3 is TGCAGTGCCGTTCAGGGGGGACTAGGGTTGACCCTCCACTTT.

V is TRBV11-2 and J is TRBJ2-5; no clear D gene. Germline V gene sequence: CDR1 SGHAT, CDR2 FQNNGV. Trimming stripped 9 bases from V and 5 bases from J, with 10 bases between. There are 11 residues in the CDR3. The CDR3 DNA sequence: TGTGCCAGTAATAGCCGGGAGACCCAGTACTTC. Translating gives CASNSRETQYF.

J is TRBJ2-7 and V is TRBV29-1; weak D call: TRBD2 (7 bases). V shed 4 bases and J shed 3 bases, with 13 bases lying between them. The CDR3 sequence is 13 residues long. Germline loops: CDR1 SQVTM, CDR2 ANQGSEA. The chain's CDR3 is CSVVGRGSYEQYF. The CDR3 DNA sequence: TGCAGCGTTGTGGGGAGGGGGAGCTACGAGCAGTACTTC.

This clonotype has only one observation. This rearrangement joins TRBV5-1 to TRBJ2-7, with D hard to call. The CDR3 contains 14 residues. V was trimmed by 5 bases and J by 7 bases, leaving 19 bases between them. Germline-derived CDR1 and CDR2 are SGHRS and YFSETQ. The CDR3 here is CASSIGPSPWEQYF. Here the CDR3 DNA reads TGCGCCAGCAGTATTGGTCCTTCCCCGTGGGAGCAGTACTTC. Full variable domain (missing parts from reference TRBV5-1 and TRBJ2-7): KAGVTQTPRYLIKTRGQQVTLSCSPISGHRSVSWYQQTPGQGLQFLFEYFSETQRNKGNFPGRFSGRQFSNSRSEMNVSTLELGDSALYLCASSIGPSPWEQYFGPGTRLTVT.

A few counts support this clonotype. The genes are TRBV7-2 and TRBJ1-1, with D hard to call. Germline values: CDR1 SGHTA, CDR2 FQGNSA. This CDR3 has 14 residues. Deletions cut 3 bases from V and 2 bases from J, with 10 bases between. The CDR3 spells CASSLNSPNTEAFF. CDR3 DNA sequence: TGTGCCAGCAGCTTGAACAGCCCAAACACTGAAGCTTTCTTT.

This clonotype was seen only a few times. The V gene is TRBV29-1, the J gene TRBJ2-7; TRBD1 aligns across 7 bases. The V and J ends lost 6 bases and 2 bases, in that order; junction bases with no gene match: 10. Looked up from germline, CDR1 is SQVTM and CDR2 is ANQGSEA. The CDR3 is 14 residues long. As DNA, the CDR3 is TGCAGCGTCGCCCATAGACAGGGCGCCTACGAGCAGTACTTC. It codes for CSVAHRQGAYEQYF.

The chain employs TRBV10-1 and TRBJ2-5, with a tentative D call TRBD1 (5 bases). Trimming removed 7 bases from V and 3 bases from J, with 12 bases in between. Germline V gene sequence: CDR1 WNHNN, CDR2 SYGVQD (reference sequence). CDR3 length: 13 residues. In DNA, the CDR3 is TGCGCCAGCACCATGCTAGGGGAAGAGACCCAGTACTTC. Encoded protein: CASTMLGEETQYF.

CDR3 region: CASSSDLQQVWSTEAFF. As DNA, the CDR3 is TGTGCCAGCAGCTCTGATTTGCAACAGGTATGGAGCACTGAAGCTTTCTTT. The chain recombines TRBV7-9 with TRBJ1-1; D may be TRBD1 (5 bases). V was pared by 4 bases and J by 4 bases, with 22 bases between. This CDR3 spans 17 amino acids. The germline CDR1 and CDR2 sequences are SEHNR and FQNEAQ (reference sequence). Full variable domain (rest looked up from reference TRBV7-9 and TRBJ1-1): DTGVSQNPRHKITKRGQNVTFRCDPISEHNRLYWYRQTLGQGPEFLTYFQNEAQLEKSRLLSDRFSAERPKGSFSTLEIQRTEQGDSAMYLCASSSDLQQVWSTEAFFGQGTRLTVV.

This clonotype was recorded a few times. This chain connects TRBV7-2 to TRBJ1-2; perhaps TRBD1 as D (6 bases). Between the trimmed V and J ends, which lost 3 bases and 0 bases, there was a span of 14 bases. CDR1 is SGHTA, CDR2 FQGNSA, per germline. The CDR3 spans 16 residues. CDR3 in DNA: TGTGCCAGCAGCTTGTACCTACAGGGCTCTAACTATGGCTACACCTTC. Translating gives CASSLYLQGSNYGYTF.

This rearrangement joins TRBV2 to TRBJ1-5, with a possible D match to TRBD1 (5 bases). This CDR3 has 13 amino acids. Germline V gives CDR1 SNHLY, CDR2 FYNNEI. Trimming took off 3 bases at V and 7 bases at J, with 10 bases between the two ends. CDR3: CASSDRVEQPQHF. CDR3 in DNA: TGTGCCAGCAGTGACAGGGTAGAGCAGCCCCAGCATTTT. Variable domain in full (rest from reference TRBV2 and TRBJ1-5): EPEVTQTPSHQVTQMGQEVILRCVPISNHLYFYWYRQILGQKVEFLVSFYNNEISEKSEIFDDQFSVERPDGSNFTLKIRSTKLEDSAMYFCASSDRVEQPQHFGDGTRLSIL.

The chain combines TRBV18 with TRBJ1-2; possible D gene TRBD1, 5 bases. This CDR3 is 14 amino acids long. The V and J ends lost 3 bases and 4 bases respectively, with 12 bases between them. The germline CDR1 and CDR2 sequences are KGHSH and LQKENI. In DNA form, the CDR3 reads TGTGCCAGCTCACCGTTAGACAGTCCCTATGGCTACACCTTC. Protein: CASSPLDSPYGYTF.